The clone carrying this T cell receptor (beta chain) has only one observation. Its antigen remains unknown. Participants were all of European descent. Donors lacked major illness, comorbidities, regular medication, drug use, or heavy drinking. Blood, 30 to 35 ml, was drawn into EDTA tubes. The entry originates in a study of untreated major depressive disorder. Study results and caveats: Sequencing showed nonsignificant TRBV25-01 and TRBV02-01 differences matching flow cytometry.

TCRdb keeps only in-frame clones here, not all; method: immunoSEQ multiplex PCR. The repertoire holds 20,000 or so clones, with about 87% as singletons. V lost 6 bases, J lost 6 bases, and 5 bases stayed unmatched. Germline values: CDR1 GTSNPN, CDR2 SVGIG (reference sequence). There are 12 residues in the CDR3. The sequencing sample was made of CD4+ T cells from PBMCs. The TCR sequence derives from a woman in her 30s in good health. The V call is TRBV30, the J call TRBJ2-7; TRBD1 agrees at 10 bases. The CDR3 DNA follows: TGTGCCTGCTCCGGGACAGGGGCCGAGCAGTACTTC. It codes for CACSGTGAEQYF.